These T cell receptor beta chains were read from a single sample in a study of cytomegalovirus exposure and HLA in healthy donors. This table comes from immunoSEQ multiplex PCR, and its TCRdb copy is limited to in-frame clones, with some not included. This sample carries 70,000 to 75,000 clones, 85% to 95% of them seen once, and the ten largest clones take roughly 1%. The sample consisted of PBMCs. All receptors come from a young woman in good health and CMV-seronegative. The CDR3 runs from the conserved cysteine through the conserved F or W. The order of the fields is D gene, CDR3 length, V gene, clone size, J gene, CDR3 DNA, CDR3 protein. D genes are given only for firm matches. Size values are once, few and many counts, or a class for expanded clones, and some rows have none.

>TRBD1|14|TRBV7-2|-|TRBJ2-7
TGTGCCAGCAGCTTAGGGGGACGGACAGGCGAGCAGTACTTC
CASSLGGRTGEQYF
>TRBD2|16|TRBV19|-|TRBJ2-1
TGTGCCAGTAGTGGCCGGACTAGCGGGAGTAAGAATGAGCAGTTCTTC
CASSGRTSGSKNEQFF
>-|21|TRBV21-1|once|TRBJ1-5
TGTGCCAGCAGCAAAGATGGGAAGATTGGGGGACACTGGTGCGACAATCAGCCCCAGCATTTT
CASSKDGKIGGHWCDNQPQHF
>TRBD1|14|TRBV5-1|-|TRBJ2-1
TGCGCCAGCAGCACCGGACAGGCAGGCGATGAGCAGTTCTTC
CASSTGQAGDEQFF
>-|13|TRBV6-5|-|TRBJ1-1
TGTGCCTGCGGACCGGACAGGAACACTGAAGCTTTCTTT
CACGPDRNTEAFF
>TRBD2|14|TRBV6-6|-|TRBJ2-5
TGTGCCAGCAGCCTACCGGGACTAGCGGACACCCAGTACTTC
CASSLPGLADTQYF
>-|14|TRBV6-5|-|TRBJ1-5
TGTGCCAGCAGTTACGAGGCAGCGGCTCAGCCCCAGCATTTT
CASSYEAAAQPQHF
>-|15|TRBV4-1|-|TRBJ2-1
TGCGCCAGCAGCCAAGACGGGAATTACTACAATGAGCAGTTCTTC
CASSQDGNYYNEQFF
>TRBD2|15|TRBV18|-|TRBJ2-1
TGTGCCAGCTCACCAGAAACGGGAGGGCCGAATGAGCAGTTCTTC
CASSPETGGPNEQFF
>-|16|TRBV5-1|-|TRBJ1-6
TGCGCCAGCAGCTTGGACCCGGCGACGGGGAATTCACCCCTCCACTTT
CASSLDPATGNSPLHF
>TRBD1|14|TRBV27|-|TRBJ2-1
TGTGCCAGCAGTTTATCGTCAGGGGGCGATGAGCAGTTCTTC
CASSLSSGGDEQFF
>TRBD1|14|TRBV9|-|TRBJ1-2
TGTGCCAGCATCGGACAGGGGAGATTTCATGGCTACACCTTC
CASIGQGRFHGYTF
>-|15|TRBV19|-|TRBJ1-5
TGTGCCAGTACCGGGGACATCCTCAGCAATCAGCCCCAGCATTTT
CASTGDILSNQPQHF
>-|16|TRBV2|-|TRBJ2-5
TGTGCCAGCAGTGAACTCCGGCGGAGCGGGACAAAGACCCAGTACTTC
CASSELRRSGTKTQYF
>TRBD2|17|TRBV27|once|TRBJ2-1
TGTGCCAGCAGTTTCCGGACTAGCGGGAGTTCCTACAATGAGCAGTTCTTC
CASSFRTSGSSYNEQFF
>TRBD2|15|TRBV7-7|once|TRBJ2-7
TGTGCCAGCAGCCCGGGACTAGCGGGGGCTTACGAGCAGTACTTC
CASSPGLAGAYEQYF
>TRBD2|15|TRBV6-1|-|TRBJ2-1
TGTGCCAGCAGCGGACTAGCGGGGGGAAACGATGAGCAGTTCTTC
CASSGLAGGNDEQFF
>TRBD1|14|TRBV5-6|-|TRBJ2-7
TGTGCCAGCATCCCGACAGGGGCTTCCTACGAGCAGTACTTC
CASIPTGASYEQYF
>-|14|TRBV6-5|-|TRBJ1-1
TGTGCCAGCACCCCTGAGACAGATAACACTGAAGCTTTCTTT
CASTPETDNTEAFF
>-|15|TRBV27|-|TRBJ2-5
TGTGCCAGCAACCCGGGTACTAGGCAGAAAGAGACCCAGTACTTC
CASNPGTRQKETQYF
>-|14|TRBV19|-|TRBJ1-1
TGTGCCAGTAGCCCGGACAGATCGAACACTGAAGCTTTCTTT
CASSPDRSNTEAFF
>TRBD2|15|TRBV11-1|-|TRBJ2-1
TGTGCCAGCAGCCACCTAGCGGGGCCTTACAATGAGCAGTTCTTC
CASSHLAGPYNEQFF
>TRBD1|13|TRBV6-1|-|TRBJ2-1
TGTGCCAGCAGTGGACAGGGGTGGAAAGGGCAGTTCTTC
CASSGQGWKGQFF
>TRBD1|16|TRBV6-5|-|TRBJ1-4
TGTGCCAGCAGTTCCGGGGACAGGGGTCTCGGAGAAAAACTGTTTTTT
CASSSGDRGLGEKLFF
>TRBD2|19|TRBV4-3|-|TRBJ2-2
TGCGCCAGCAGCCAAGAATTCCAGCGGGGGGCCCTGAGCACCGGGGAGCTGTTTTTT
CASSQEFQRGALSTGELFF
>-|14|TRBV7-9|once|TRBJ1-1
TGTGCCAGCAGATACACCGGGACATACACTGAAGCTTTCTTT
CASRYTGTYTEAFF
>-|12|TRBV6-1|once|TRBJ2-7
TGTGCCAGCAGTGAGAGTACGCGAGAGCAGTACTTC
CASSESTREQYF
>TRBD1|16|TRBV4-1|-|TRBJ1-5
TGCGCCAGCAGCCAAGTTTACAGGGGAAGGGATCAGCCCCAGCATTTT
CASSQVYRGRDQPQHF
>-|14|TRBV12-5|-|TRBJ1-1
TGTGCTAGTGGTTTGACGGCCCCAGGGCAAAGGGCTTTCTTT
CASGLTAPGQRAFF
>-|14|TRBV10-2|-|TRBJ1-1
TGCGCCAGCAGTGAGTTCCAGGTGGGCGCTGAAGCTTTCTTT
CASSEFQVGAEAFF
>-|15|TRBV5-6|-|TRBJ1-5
TGTGCCAGCAGCAAGGAGACAGATTACAATCAGCCCCAGCATTTT
CASSKETDYNQPQHF
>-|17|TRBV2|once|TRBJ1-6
TGTGCCAGCAAGAGGTGGTTGCAATCCAGCGATAATTCACCCCTCCACTTT
CASKRWLQSSDNSPLHF
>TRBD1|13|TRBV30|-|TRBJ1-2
TGTGCCTGGATTTCAGGGGGGAACTATGGCTACACCTTC
CAWISGGNYGYTF
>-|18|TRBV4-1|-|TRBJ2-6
TGCGCCAGCAGCCAAGAGACGGAGGGGGCCTCTGGGGCCAACGTCCTGACTTTC
CASSQETEGASGANVLTF
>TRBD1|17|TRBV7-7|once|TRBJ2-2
TGTGCTAGCAGCCCGGACAGGGGCCTATGGGGCACCGGGGAGCTGTTTTTT
CASSPDRGLWGTGELFF
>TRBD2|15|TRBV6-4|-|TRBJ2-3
TGTGCCAGCAGTCGTGGCGGGGGGGCCACAGATACGCAGTATTTT
CASSRGGGATDTQYF
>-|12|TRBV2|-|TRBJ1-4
TGTGCCAGCAGTTATACAGGTGAAAAACTGTTTTTT
CASSYTGEKLFF
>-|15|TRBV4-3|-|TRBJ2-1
TGCGCCAGCAGCCAAGTGGACAGCTCCTACAATGAGCAGTTCTTC
CASSQVDSSYNEQFF
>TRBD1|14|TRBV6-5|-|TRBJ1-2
TGTGCCAGCAGTTCGACAGGGTCTCACTATGGCTACACCTTC
CASSSTGSHYGYTF
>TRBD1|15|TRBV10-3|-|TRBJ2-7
TGTGCCATCAGATCCGGGACAGGGGATTCCTACGAGCAGTACTTC
CAIRSGTGDSYEQYF
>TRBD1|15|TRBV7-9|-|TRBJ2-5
TGTGCCAGCAGCTCCGAGACAGGGTTCGGAGAGACCCAGTACTTC
CASSSETGFGETQYF
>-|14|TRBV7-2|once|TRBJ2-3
TGTGCCAGCAGCTTGAGCGGACCCACAGATACGCAGTATTTT
CASSLSGPTDTQYF
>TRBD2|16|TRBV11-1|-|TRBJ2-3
TGTGCCAGCAGCTTAGGGCTAGCGGGGGGTTCAGATACGCAGTATTTT
CASSLGLAGGSDTQYF
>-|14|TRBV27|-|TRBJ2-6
TGTGCCAGCAGCCCCTCAGGAGGGGCCAACGTCCTGACTTTC
CASSPSGGANVLTF
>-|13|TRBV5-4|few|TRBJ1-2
TGTGCCAGCACCTCGAGGAATACCTATGGCTACACCTTC
CASTSRNTYGYTF
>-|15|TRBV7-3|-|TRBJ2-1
TGTGCCAGCAGCCCTGGGACATACTCCTACAATGAGCAGTTCTTC
CASSPGTYSYNEQFF
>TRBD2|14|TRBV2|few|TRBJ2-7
TGTGCCAGCAGTTTAGCGGGAGATGCCTACGAGCAGTACTTC
CASSLAGDAYEQYF
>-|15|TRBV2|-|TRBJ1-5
TGTGCCAGCAGTTTAGAGGGAGGAAGCAATCAGCCCCAGCATTTT
CASSLEGGSNQPQHF
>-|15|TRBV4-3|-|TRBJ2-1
TGCGCCAGCAGCCAAGAGGCAGTTCCTTACAATGAGCAGTTCTTC
CASSQEAVPYNEQFF
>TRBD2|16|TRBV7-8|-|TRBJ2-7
TGTGCCAGCAGCTTAGGGGCTAGCGGGCAGCCCTACGAGCAGTACTTC
CASSLGASGQPYEQYF
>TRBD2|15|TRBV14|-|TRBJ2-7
TGTGCCAGCAGCCCGGGACTAGCCTACTCCTACGAGCAGTACTTC
CASSPGLAYSYEQYF
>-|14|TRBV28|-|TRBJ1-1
TGTGCCAGCAGTTTATGGAACAAGAACACTGAAGCTTTCTTT
CASSLWNKNTEAFF
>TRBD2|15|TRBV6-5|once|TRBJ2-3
TGTGCCAGCCAAAGGACTAGCGGGAGGGCAGATACGCAGTATTTT
CASQRTSGRADTQYF
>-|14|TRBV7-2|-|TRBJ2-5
TGTGCCAGCAGCTTAGTAGGTAGCGTCGAGACCCAGTACTTC
CASSLVGSVETQYF